This T cell receptor beta chain emerged from a study of PD-L1 blockade in urothelial cancer. TCRdb's table, derived via immunoSEQ multiplex PCR, lists solely in-frame clones and lacks some. The sample lists 70,000 or so clones; around 90% were seen once. Time point given: pretreatment peripheral blood. The source of this sequence is a man between 65 and 85 years old with urothelial cancer. Source: PBMCs, taken around atezolizumab (anti-PD-L1) treatment.

DNA for the CDR3: TGTGCCAGCAGCTTAGGGACTAGCGGTAACACCGGGGAGCTGTTTTTT. It specifies CASSLGTSGNTGELFF. The chain has TRBV7-9 and TRBJ2-2; 10 bases match TRBD2. J lost 2 bases, V lost 1 base, and 1 base had no gene match. This CDR3 is built from 16 residues. Germline V gene data show CDR1 as SEHNR and CDR2 as FQNEAQ (reference sequence).